This TCR beta chain was profiled in a study of lymphopenia after photon versus proton radiotherapy. Study-level points and caveats: Proton therapy kept repertoires fairly stable, unlike photons, which gained effector/memory cells.

Turning to this clone: Its cognate antigen is unknown.

The V gene's germline CDR1 is SEHNR and CDR2 FQNEAQ (reference sequence). Trimming stripped 5 bases from V and 3 bases from J, with 7 bases between. This CDR3 contains 12 residues. Profiled with immunoSEQ multiplex PCR; TCRdb holds only in-frame clones, not every one. The sample has over 4,000 clones; more than 75% are singletons. The sequencing used peripheral blood, collected from a patient treated with photon-based radiotherapy. The receptor was derived from a man younger than 45 with gastric cancer. J is TRBJ1-1 and V is TRBV7-9, with unresolved D. As DNA, the CDR3 is TGTGCCAGCAGCCCCCGGGACACTGAAGCTTTCTTT. It specifies CASSPRDTEAFF.